Listed below are T cell receptor beta chains from one sample, sequenced in a study of cytomegalovirus exposure and HLA in healthy donors. Only in-frame clones appear in the TCRdb table, and some are missing; sequencing was by immunoSEQ multiplex PCR. This sample has 80,000 to 95,000 clones, with roughly 80% found just once. The sequenced material came from PBMCs. Receptors were obtained from a woman aged 40 to 50 in good health and CMV-seropositive. The CDR3 runs from the conserved cysteine through the conserved F or W. Each record gives: CDR3 protein, CDR3 DNA, clone size, V gene, D gene, J gene. A D gene is named only where the DNA matches it firmly. The size entry is marked missing in some rows and otherwise reads once, few, many or a size class.

CDR3 protein: CSVDSDNYGYTF
CDR3 DNA: TGCAGCGTGGACAGCGACAACTATGGCTACACCTTC
clone size: -
V gene: TRBV29-1
D gene: -
J gene: TRBJ1-2

CDR3 protein: CASSAGLNTGELFF
CDR3 DNA: TGTGCCAGCTCGGCAGGCCTGAACACCGGGGAGCTGTTTTTT
clone size: -
V gene: TRBV28
D gene: -
J gene: TRBJ2-2

CDR3 protein: CASSISSVNTGELFF
CDR3 DNA: TGTGCCAGTAGTATAAGCAGCGTGAACACCGGGGAGCTGTTTTTT
clone size: few
V gene: TRBV19
D gene: -
J gene: TRBJ2-2

CDR3 protein: CASRPGRGGFNQPQHF
CDR3 DNA: TGTGCCAGCAGACCGGGGCGAGGGGGCTTCAATCAGCCCCAGCATTTT
clone size: -
V gene: TRBV7-8
D gene: TRBD1
J gene: TRBJ1-5

CDR3 protein: CASSRRDSSYEQYF
CDR3 DNA: TGTGCCAGCAGCCGTCGGGACAGCTCCTACGAGCAGTACTTC
clone size: -
V gene: TRBV7-9
D gene: TRBD1
J gene: TRBJ2-7

CDR3 protein: CASSSPGQATSYEQYF
CDR3 DNA: TGTGCCAGCAGTTCCCCTGGACAGGCGACCTCCTACGAGCAGTACTTC
clone size: -
V gene: TRBV27
D gene: TRBD1
J gene: TRBJ2-7

CDR3 protein: CASSPQNTEAFF
CDR3 DNA: TGTGCCAGCAGCCCCCAAAACACTGAAGCTTTCTTT
clone size: -
V gene: TRBV7-2
D gene: -
J gene: TRBJ1-1

CDR3 protein: CASRPGQGIANYGYTF
CDR3 DNA: TGTGCCAGCAGACCGGGACAGGGCATAGCTAACTATGGCTACACCTTC
clone size: -
V gene: TRBV6-6
D gene: TRBD1
J gene: TRBJ1-2

CDR3 protein: CASSPGGDTEAFF
CDR3 DNA: TGTGCCAGCAGCCCGGGAGGGGACACTGAAGCTTTCTTT
clone size: once
V gene: TRBV6-5
D gene: -
J gene: TRBJ1-1

CDR3 protein: CASSRGRRANTGELFF
CDR3 DNA: TGTGCCAGCTCCCGGGGTAGGAGAGCGAACACCGGGGAGCTGTTTTTT
clone size: once
V gene: TRBV18
D gene: -
J gene: TRBJ2-2

CDR3 protein: CASSSGLAGFSGANVLTF
CDR3 DNA: TGTGCCAGCAGTTCAGGACTAGCGGGCTTCTCTGGGGCCAACGTCCTGACTTTC
clone size: -
V gene: TRBV28
D gene: TRBD2
J gene: TRBJ2-6

CDR3 protein: CASSAGLGTGAYGYTF
CDR3 DNA: TGTGCCAGCAGCGCTGGGTTGGGGACAGGGGCCTATGGCTACACCTTC
clone size: -
V gene: TRBV9
D gene: TRBD1
J gene: TRBJ1-2

CDR3 protein: CASRAGSRGSEAFF
CDR3 DNA: TGTGCCAGTAGGGCCGGAAGCAGGGGCTCTGAAGCTTTCTTT
clone size: -
V gene: TRBV19
D gene: -
J gene: TRBJ1-1

CDR3 protein: CASSQGSGFSYEQYF
CDR3 DNA: TGTGCCAGCAGCCAGGGTTCAGGCTTCTCCTACGAGCAGTACTTC
clone size: once
V gene: TRBV14
D gene: -
J gene: TRBJ2-7

CDR3 protein: CASSRGGNEQFF
CDR3 DNA: TGTGCCAGCTCCCGAGGGGGTAATGAGCAGTTCTTC
clone size: -
V gene: TRBV6-1
D gene: -
J gene: TRBJ2-1

CDR3 protein: CASSSKGFDSRGYTF
CDR3 DNA: TGTGCCAGCAGCTCAAAGGGATTTGACAGCAGGGGCTACACCTTC
clone size: -
V gene: TRBV7-8
D gene: -
J gene: TRBJ1-2

CDR3 protein: CASSPQFSGELFF
CDR3 DNA: TGTGCCAGCAGCCCTCAATTCAGCGGGGAGCTGTTTTTT
clone size: few
V gene: TRBV9
D gene: -
J gene: TRBJ2-2

CDR3 protein: CSVRKQGTGEQFF
CDR3 DNA: TGCAGCGTCAGGAAACAGGGGACTGGTGAGCAGTTCTTC
clone size: once
V gene: TRBV29-1
D gene: -
J gene: TRBJ2-1

CDR3 protein: CASARGRGELFF
CDR3 DNA: TGTGCCTCCGCCCGGGGTAGGGGGGAGCTGTTTTTT
clone size: once
V gene: TRBV19
D gene: -
J gene: TRBJ2-2

CDR3 protein: CASSLAGGTNTGELFF
CDR3 DNA: TGTGCCAGCAGTCTAGCGGGAGGGACCAACACCGGGGAGCTGTTTTTT
clone size: once
V gene: TRBV4-2
D gene: TRBD2
J gene: TRBJ2-2

CDR3 protein: CASSGPYLQGNGYTF
CDR3 DNA: TGTGCCAGCAGCGGACCTTACCTCCAGGGGAATGGCTACACCTTC
clone size: -
V gene: TRBV6-5
D gene: -
J gene: TRBJ1-2

CDR3 protein: CASSLGTTGGTYGYTF
CDR3 DNA: TGCGCCAGCAGCTTGGGTACGACAGGGGGCACCTATGGCTACACCTTC
clone size: -
V gene: TRBV5-1
D gene: TRBD1
J gene: TRBJ1-2

CDR3 protein: CSVRKQGASYNEQFF
CDR3 DNA: TGCAGCGTCCGGAAACAGGGGGCCTCCTACAATGAGCAGTTCTTC
clone size: -
V gene: TRBV29-1
D gene: TRBD1
J gene: TRBJ2-1

CDR3 protein: CASSTVRGTNNEQFF
CDR3 DNA: TGTGCCAGCAGCACAGTAAGGGGAACGAACAATGAGCAGTTCTTC
clone size: -
V gene: TRBV7-2
D gene: -
J gene: TRBJ2-1

CDR3 protein: CASSDEQGYETQYF
CDR3 DNA: TGTGCCAGCAGTGACGAACAGGGGTACGAGACCCAGTACTTC
clone size: -
V gene: TRBV2
D gene: TRBD1
J gene: TRBJ2-5

CDR3 protein: CATSSGLGTANQETQYF
CDR3 DNA: TGTGCCACCAGCAGTGGCCTCGGGACAGCTAACCAAGAGACCCAGTACTTC
clone size: -
V gene: TRBV15
D gene: TRBD1
J gene: TRBJ2-5

CDR3 protein: CSVHRELNTEAFF
CDR3 DNA: TGCAGCGTCCACAGGGAATTGAACACTGAAGCTTTCTTT
clone size: -
V gene: TRBV29-1
D gene: -
J gene: TRBJ1-1

CDR3 protein: CATSRASGAGGETQYF
CDR3 DNA: TGTGCCACCAGCAGAGCTAGCGGAGCGGGAGGAGAGACCCAGTACTTC
clone size: -
V gene: TRBV15
D gene: TRBD2
J gene: TRBJ2-5

CDR3 protein: CASSSWTTYNEQFF
CDR3 DNA: TGTGCCAGTAGTAGTTGGACTACCTACAATGAGCAGTTCTTC
clone size: -
V gene: TRBV19
D gene: -
J gene: TRBJ2-1

CDR3 protein: CASSPGQGQPQHF
CDR3 DNA: TGTGCCAGCTCACCGGGGCAGGGACAGCCCCAGCATTTT
clone size: -
V gene: TRBV18
D gene: -
J gene: TRBJ1-5

CDR3 protein: CSIRQATYEQYF
CDR3 DNA: TGCAGCATCCGACAGGCGACCTACGAGCAGTACTTC
clone size: once
V gene: TRBV29-1
D gene: -
J gene: TRBJ2-7

CDR3 protein: CSVDSNEKLFF
CDR3 DNA: TGCAGCGTAGACAGTAATGAAAAACTGTTTTTT
clone size: -
V gene: TRBV29-1
D gene: -
J gene: TRBJ1-4

CDR3 protein: CATGQSPSPPLHF
CDR3 DNA: TGTGCCACTGGACAGAGCCCATCTCCACCCCTCCACTTT
clone size: few
V gene: TRBV28
D gene: -
J gene: TRBJ1-6

CDR3 protein: CASSRVNGLEREQYF
CDR3 DNA: TGCGCCAGCAGCCGCGTAAATGGCCTGGAGAGGGAGCAGTACTTC
clone size: few
V gene: TRBV4-1
D gene: -
J gene: TRBJ2-7

CDR3 protein: CSVEGYGENYNEQFF
CDR3 DNA: TGCAGCGTTGAAGGGTACGGGGAGAACTACAATGAGCAGTTCTTC
clone size: few
V gene: TRBV29-1
D gene: -
J gene: TRBJ2-1

CDR3 protein: CASSLFRGTYEQYF
CDR3 DNA: TGTGCCAGCAGCTTGTTTAGAGGAACCTACGAGCAGTACTTC
clone size: -
V gene: TRBV5-5
D gene: -
J gene: TRBJ2-7

CDR3 protein: CSVEMTGSLGTEAFF
CDR3 DNA: TGCAGCGTTGAAATGACAGGGAGTTTGGGCACTGAAGCTTTCTTT
clone size: -
V gene: TRBV29-1
D gene: TRBD1
J gene: TRBJ1-1